The 29 T cell receptor beta chains listed next were all sequenced from one sample in a study of cytomegalovirus exposure and HLA in healthy donors. The PCR employed 60 Vbeta primers together with 13 Jbeta primers. Method: immunoSEQ multiplex PCR; TCRdb's copy keeps in-frame clones and lacks some. The sample lists fewer than 150,000 clones; 85% to 90% were seen once. The specimen was PBMCs. The receptors derive from a woman aged 25 to 39 in good health and CMV-seropositive.

The V gene is TRBV6-1, the J gene TRBJ1-6, with D possibly being TRBD1 (5 bases). The CDR3 has 13 amino acids. In germline, CDR1 is MNHNS, CDR2 SASEGT. V shed 7 bases and J shed 7 bases, with 11 bases lying between them. The CDR3 protein is CASIAGWNSPLHF. The CDR3 DNA sequence: TGTGCCAGCATTGCAGGGTGGAATTCACCCCTCCACTTT.

The rearrangement uses TRBV5-1 and TRBJ1-2; D not resolved. V shed 5 bases and J shed 4 bases, with 18 bases lying between them. CDR3 length: 15 amino acids. CDR1 is SGHRS and CDR2 is YFSETQ in the germline V gene. Here the CDR3 reads CASSARTEIGYGYTF. CDR3 nucleotide sequence: TGCGCCAGCAGTGCGCGAACAGAGATAGGCTATGGCTACACCTTC.

This clone was found once. This sequence joins TRBV9 and TRBJ1-1, with unresolved D. CDR1 is SGDLS and CDR2 is YYNGEE in the germline V gene. V gave up 3 bases and J gave up 3 bases, with 9 bases separating them. This CDR3 comprises 13 residues. CDR3 amino acids: CASSATAYTEAFF. CDR3 bases: TGTGCCAGCAGCGCCACAGCCTACACTGAAGCTTTCTTT.

This rearrangement joins TRBV19 to TRBJ2-2; 9 positions agree with TRBD1. CDR3 length: 17 residues. With V trimmed by 0 bases and J by 6 bases, 8 bases remained unmatched. The germline CDR1 and CDR2 sequences are LNHDA and SQIVND (reference sequence). The CDR3 nucleotides read TGTGCCAGTAGTATAGATCTGGGGACAGGGAATGCCGGGGAGCTGTTTTTT. Its translation is CASSIDLGTGNAGELFF.

This clone was seen only once. This sequence joins TRBV27 and TRBJ2-2; no clear D gene. CDR1 and CDR2 from the germline V gene are MNHEY and SMNVEV (reference sequence). This CDR3 has 16 residues. V was trimmed by 5 bases and J by 4 bases, leaving 17 bases between them. The CDR3 loop is CASSPFPGQSTGELFF. The CDR3 DNA is TGTGCCAGCAGTCCATTTCCAGGCCAAAGCACCGGGGAGCTGTTTTTT.

The gene calls are TRBV5-4 and TRBJ2-7; TRBD1 might be the D (6 bases). V lost 5 bases, J lost 2 bases, and 11 bases lay in between. This CDR3 comprises 13 residues. From germline, CDR1 is SGHNT and CDR2 YYREEE (reference sequence). The CDR3 DNA reads TGTGCCAGCAGTCCCACAGGGACCTACGAGCAGTACTTC. It encodes CASSPTGTYEQYF.

The CDR3 spells CAITLIPGLAANEQFF. In DNA form, the CDR3 reads TGTGCCATCACCCTGATACCGGGACTAGCCGCCAATGAGCAGTTCTTC. The genes are TRBV10-3 and TRBJ2-1; 9 nucleotides line up with TRBD2. The CDR3 totals 16 residues. With V trimmed by 7 bases and J by 6 bases, 13 bases remained unmatched. The germline gives CDR1 ENHRY, CDR2 SYGVKD.

With regard to this clone: Other DNA sequences in the same sample also yield this CDR3. The chain carries TRBV5-1 and TRBJ2-1; 10 bases are a match to TRBD1. V lost 0 bases to trimming and J lost 4 bases; unmatched junction nucleotides: 1. The CDR3 is 15 residues long. Per germline, CDR1 SGHRS and CDR2 YFSETQ. The CDR3 region is CASSLGGQGYNEQFF. CDR3 DNA: TGCGCCAGCAGCTTGGGGGGACAGGGGTACAATGAGCAGTTCTTC.

About this clone: The germline gene is not matched at one end of the junction; a read error may be the cause. This chain links TRBV7-7 with TRBJ2-3, with 7 bases fitting TRBD2. CDR3 length: 14 amino acids. Germline CDR1 reads SSHAT; CDR2 reads FNYEAQ (reference sequence). This CDR3 reads CASSSGTITDTQYF. CDR3 sequence (DNA): TGTGCTAGCAGCTCCGGGACTATTACAGATACGCAGTATTTT.

The V call is TRBV27, the J call TRBJ2-1, with a possible D match to TRBD1 (5 bases). Germline V CDR1 and CDR2: MNHEY, SMNVEV (reference sequence). Deletions cut 6 bases from V and 4 bases from J, with 13 bases between. CDR3 size: 14 residues. The CDR3 here is CASSHDRYYNEQFF. In nucleotides, the CDR3 is TGTGCCAGCAGCCACGACAGATATTACAATGAGCAGTTCTTC.

J is TRBJ1-1 and V is TRBV7-2, with D perhaps TRBD1 (6 bases). V lost 4 bases and J lost 1, with 7 bases in between. The CDR3 covers 13 residues. In germline, CDR1 is SGHTA, CDR2 FQGNSA. CDR3 nucleotides: TGTGCCAGCAGCTCACAGGGGAACACTGAAGCTTTCTTT. As protein: CASSSQGNTEAFF.

This clone was observed once. V and J are TRBV6-6 and TRBJ2-7; 7 bases match TRBD1. The CDR3 loop spans 16 amino acids. The junction had 14 bases not matched to a gene; V was cut back by 4 bases and J by 5 bases. Per the germline V gene, CDR1 is MNHNY and CDR2 is SVGAGI (reference sequence). This CDR3 reads CASSSRGDRVYHEQYF. For the CDR3, the DNA is TGTGCCAGCAGTTCCAGAGGAGACAGGGTTTACCACGAGCAGTACTTC.

Only one count was recorded for this clone. The chain joins TRBV14 to TRBJ2-7; no clear D. The CDR3 length is 15 residues. From germline, CDR1 is SGHDN and CDR2 FVKESK. V was clipped by 4 bases and J by 0 bases, with 13 bases between them. The CDR3 sequence: CASSPAGWASYEQYF. CDR3 nucleotides: TGTGCCAGCAGCCCGGCTGGATGGGCCTCCTACGAGCAGTACTTC.

The chain is built from TRBV7-9 and TRBJ2-7; D might be TRBD2 (6 bases). In germline, CDR1 is SEHNR, CDR2 FQNEAQ (reference sequence). The CDR3 length is 12 residues. The CDR3 nucleotides are TGTGTCGGGAGCCCCCCAGCCTACGAGCAGTACTTC. Translated, it gives CVGSPPAYEQYF.

The genes are TRBV9 and TRBJ2-1; TRBD2 matches at 12 bases. V lost 4 bases, J lost 0 bases, and 5 bases stayed unmatched. This CDR3 contains 17 residues. Germline CDR1 SGDLS, CDR2 YYNGEE. The CDR3 DNA is TGTGCCAGCAGCCCCCGACTAGCGGGGGACTCCTACAATGAGCAGTTCTTC. Translation: CASSPRLAGDSYNEQFF.

The sample holds one count of this clone. This specimen includes other DNA sequences encoding the same CDR3. The chain is built from TRBV5-6 and TRBJ2-7, with 8 bases fitting TRBD1. In germline, CDR1 is SGHDT, CDR2 YYEEEE. J gave up 6 bases and V 5 bases, and 4 bases lay outside the gene matches. The CDR3 extends over 12 amino acids. CDR3 loop: CASSPTGGEQYF. The CDR3 coding sequence is TGTGCCAGCAGTCCCACAGGGGGCGAGCAGTACTTC.

The V gene is TRBV7-2, the J gene TRBJ1-4, with D tentatively TRBD1 (5 bases). The CDR3 extends over 15 amino acids. Trimming left V 3 bases short and J 6 bases short, with 14 bases between. Germline V gives CDR1 SGHTA, CDR2 FQGNSA. CDR3 DNA: TGTGCCAGCAGCTTGCGGGGACTGGGGGATGAAAAACTGTTTTTT. Protein product: CASSLRGLGDEKLFF. Filled out from reference TRBV7-2 and TRBJ1-4, the complete variable domain reads GAGVSQSPSNKVTEKGKDVELRCDPISGHTALYWYRQSLGQGLEFLIYFQGNSAPDKSGLPSDRFSAERTGGSVSTLTIQRTQQEDSAVYLCASSLRGLGDEKLFFGSGTQLSVL.

The chain has TRBV28 and TRBJ1-2; D gene uncertain. CDR1 is MDHEN and CDR2 is SYDVKM in the germline V gene. The ends were cut back, 3 bases at V and 8 bases at J, with 10 bases in the middle. CDR3 size: 12 residues. This CDR3 is CASSFLGGGYTF. CDR3 in DNA: TGTGCCAGCAGTTTCTTAGGAGGAGGCTACACCTTC.

The chain links TRBV30 to TRBJ1-3, with 8 bases aligning to TRBD1. CDR1 GTSNPN and CDR2 SVGIG come from the germline V gene (reference sequence). This CDR3 spans 15 amino acids. The trim removed 3 bases at V and 2 bases at J, leaving 6 bases unmatched. CDR3 bases: TGTGCCTGGAGAAGGACAGGGCGGACTGGAAACACCATATATTTT. Its translation: CAWRRTGRTGNTIYF.

The gene calls are TRBV2 and TRBJ2-7; no clear D. The CDR3 loop spans 11 amino acids. V lost 4 bases to trimming and J lost 4 bases, with 5 bases between them. Germline-derived CDR1 and CDR2 are SNHLY and FYNNEI. CDR3 DNA sequence: TGTGCCAGCAGTGCCCGGTACGAGCAGTACTTC. This translates into CASSARYEQYF.

The chain is built from TRBV30 and TRBJ1-6; tentatively, D is TRBD1 (6 bases). With 4 bases removed from V and 4 bases from J, the gap between germline ends came to 11 bases. Germline CDR1 GTSNPN, CDR2 SVGIG (reference sequence). This CDR3 contains 14 residues. CDR3 sequence (DNA): TGTGCCTGGAACAAAGGACAGTATAATTCACCCCTCCACTTT. Translating it yields CAWNKGQYNSPLHF.

V and J are TRBV20-1 and TRBJ1-1; D not resolved. V lost 1 base, J lost 7 bases, and 4 bases lay in between. Germline V gene sequence: CDR1 DFQATT, CDR2 SNEGSKA (reference sequence). The CDR3 runs to 10 residues. As DNA, the CDR3 is TGCAGTGCTAGAGCGGTTGAAGCTTTCTTT. It codes for CSARAVEAFF.

This chain joins TRBV27 and TRBJ1-1, with TRBD1 identical over 7 bases. J gave up 5 bases and V 5 bases, and 8 bases lay outside the gene matches. Germline V gene sequence: CDR1 MNHEY, CDR2 SMNVEV (reference sequence). This CDR3 comprises 14 residues. CDR3 protein: CASSRQGVRTEAFF. The CDR3 bases are TGTGCCAGCAGTCGACAGGGAGTAAGGACTGAAGCTTTCTTT.

The rearrangement joins TRBV2 to TRBJ1-1; D uncertain. Germline assignment: CDR1 SNHLY and CDR2 FYNNEI. V was pared by 4 bases and J by 5 bases, with 11 bases between. The CDR3 sequence is 13 residues long. The CDR3 is CASSGQPGTEAFF. The CDR3 DNA reads as TGTGCCAGCAGTGGACAACCGGGGACTGAAGCTTTCTTT.

The CDR3 protein is CASSFGGGRLTGANVLTF. DNA for the CDR3: TGTGCCAGCAGTTTTGGGGGGGGGCGGCTAACTGGGGCCAACGTCCTGACTTTC. The V and J genes are TRBV28 and TRBJ2-6; D is possibly TRBD2 (7 bases). Per germline, CDR1 MDHEN and CDR2 SYDVKM. The germline V and J ends were trimmed by 3 bases and 2 bases, with 17 bases remaining between them. The CDR3 sequence is 18 residues long.

The gene calls are TRBV28 and TRBJ2-3, with 15 positions matching TRBD2. This CDR3 region has 17 residues. J was trimmed by 2 bases and V by 6 bases; bases with no gene match: 6. Germline loops: CDR1 MDHEN, CDR2 SYDVKM. CDR3 sequence reads: CASRAGLAGGYTDTQYF. The CDR3 DNA reads as TGTGCCAGCAGGGCGGGACTAGCGGGGGGATACACAGATACGCAGTATTTT.

The sample holds one count of this clone. This sequence joins TRBV5-1 and TRBJ1-1; 7 bases align to TRBD1. Trimming removed 0 bases from V and 4 bases from J; junction bases left unmatched: 3. This CDR3 is built from 14 residues. Per germline, CDR1 SGHRS and CDR2 YFSETQ. This CDR3 reads CASSLGQGFTEAFF. Written as DNA, the CDR3 is TGCGCCAGCAGCTTGGGACAGGGCTTCACTGAAGCTTTCTTT.

As DNA, the CDR3 is TGCAGTAGTCGGGGATCCCTGAACACTGAAGCTTTCTTT. Its protein is CSSRGSLNTEAFF. The chain carries TRBV29-1 and TRBJ1-1; D is unresolved. Germline CDR1 is SQVTM and CDR2 is ANQGSEA. The CDR3 has 13 residues.

This clone appeared once. Other DNA sequences in the same sample also yield this CDR3. The V gene is TRBV27, the J gene TRBJ1-5; TRBD1 is a possible D gene (5 bases). V was cut by 9 bases and J by 7 bases, with 19 bases left in between. CDR3 length equals 14 residues. Germline CDR1 is MNHEY and CDR2 is SMNVEV (reference sequence). The CDR3 nucleotides are TGTGCCAGTAGGTCAACAGGAAGGTGGCAGCCCCAGCATTTT. Translated, it gives CASRSTGRWQPQHF.